This TCR beta chain derives from a study of T cells in women clearing cervical HPV infection. Study details: Women with histologically confirmed HPV16-related CIN3 or worse, 2 with invasive cancer, served as cases. For cases, blood was sampled a median approximately 150 days after lesion detection, interquartile range about 90 to 200 days.

Dot-blot hybridization genotyped cervical HPV amplified with MY09/MY11 PCR. Study outcomes and limitations: Each sample's T-cell count was unknown, possibly confounding richness.

Using immunoSEQ multiplex PCR, the repertoire was profiled, and TCRdb retains in-frame clones only, with some absent. Here the sample table reports 25,000 to 35,000 clones. Details on this clone: Its antigen is unidentified. With the read ending 3 residues before the CDR3 end, the germline J gene is used to fill in that end.

Deletions cut 3 bases from V and 4 bases from J, with 10 bases between. Germline CDR1 is SEHNR and CDR2 is FQNEAQ (reference sequence). The CDR3 has 14 residues. The chain links TRBV7-9 to TRBJ1-3; perhaps TRBD1 as D (5 bases). The TCR was taken from a woman aged 18-70 years with a cervical HPV16 infection that either progressed to CIN3+ or cleared (not recorded which). Sequenced material: blood buffy coat. The CDR3 here is CASSLGGVGNTIYF. The CDR3 DNA, read in part, is TGTGCCAGCAGCTTGGGGGGGGTAGGAAACACC.